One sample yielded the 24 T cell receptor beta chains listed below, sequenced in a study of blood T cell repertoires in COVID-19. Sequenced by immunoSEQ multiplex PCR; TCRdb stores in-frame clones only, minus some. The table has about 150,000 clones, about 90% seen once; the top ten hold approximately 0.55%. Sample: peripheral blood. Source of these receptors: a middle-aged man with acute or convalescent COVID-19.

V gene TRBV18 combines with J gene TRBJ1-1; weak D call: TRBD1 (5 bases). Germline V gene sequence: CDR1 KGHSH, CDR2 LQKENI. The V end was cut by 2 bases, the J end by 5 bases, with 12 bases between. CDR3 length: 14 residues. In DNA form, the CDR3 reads TGTGCCAGCTCACCAGGAGGGGCGAAGACTGAAGCTTTCTTT. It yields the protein CASSPGGAKTEAFF. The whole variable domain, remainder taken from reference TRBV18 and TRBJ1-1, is NAGVMQNPRHLVRRRGQEARLRCSPMKGHSHVYWYRQLPEEGLKFMVYLQKENIIDESGMPKERFSAEFPKEGPSILRIQQVVRGDSAAYFCASSPGGAKTEAFFGQGTRLTVV.

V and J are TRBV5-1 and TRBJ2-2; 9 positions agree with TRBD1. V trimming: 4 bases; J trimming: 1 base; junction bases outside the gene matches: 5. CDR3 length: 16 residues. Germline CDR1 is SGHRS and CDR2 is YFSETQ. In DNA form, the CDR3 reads TGCGCCAGCAGCACGGTGGGACAGGGGAACACCGGGGAGCTGTTTTTT. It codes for CASSTVGQGNTGELFF. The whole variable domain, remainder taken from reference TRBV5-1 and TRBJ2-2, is KAGVTQTPRYLIKTRGQQVTLSCSPISGHRSVSWYQQTPGQGLQFLFEYFSETQRNKGNFPGRFSGRQFSNSRSEMNVSTLELGDSALYLCASSTVGQGNTGELFFGEGSRLTVL.

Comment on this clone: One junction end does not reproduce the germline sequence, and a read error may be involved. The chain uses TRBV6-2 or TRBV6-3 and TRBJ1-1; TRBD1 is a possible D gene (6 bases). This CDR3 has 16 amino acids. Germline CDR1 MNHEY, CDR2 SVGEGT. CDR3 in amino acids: CASSYMSGQLNTGAFF. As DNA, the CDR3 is TGTGCCAGCAGTTACATGTCCGGACAGTTGAACACTGGAGCTTTCTTT.

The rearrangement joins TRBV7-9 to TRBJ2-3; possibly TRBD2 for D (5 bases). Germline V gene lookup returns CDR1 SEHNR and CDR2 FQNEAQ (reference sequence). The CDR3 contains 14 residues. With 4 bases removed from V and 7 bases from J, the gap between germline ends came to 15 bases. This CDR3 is CASSSEAGEHTQYF. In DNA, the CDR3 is TGTGCCAGCAGCTCTGAAGCCGGGGAGCATACGCAGTATTTT.

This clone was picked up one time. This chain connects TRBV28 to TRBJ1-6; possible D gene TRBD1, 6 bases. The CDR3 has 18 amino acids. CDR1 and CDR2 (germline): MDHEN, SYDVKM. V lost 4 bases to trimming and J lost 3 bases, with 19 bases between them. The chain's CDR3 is CASSYPPGGQLYNSPLHF. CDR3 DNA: TGTGCCAGCAGTTACCCCCCGGGGGGCCAGCTCTATAATTCACCCCTCCACTTT.

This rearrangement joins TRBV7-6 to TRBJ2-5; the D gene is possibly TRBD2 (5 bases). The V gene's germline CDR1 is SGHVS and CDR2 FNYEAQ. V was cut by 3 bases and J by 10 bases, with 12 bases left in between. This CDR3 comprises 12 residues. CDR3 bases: TGTGCCAGCAGCTTGAACCCTCGGGACCAGTACTTC. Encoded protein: CASSLNPRDQYF.

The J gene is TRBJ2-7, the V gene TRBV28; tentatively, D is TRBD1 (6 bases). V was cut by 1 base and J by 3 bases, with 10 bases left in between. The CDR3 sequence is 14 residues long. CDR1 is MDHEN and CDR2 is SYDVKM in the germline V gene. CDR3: CASSLLQGDYEQYF. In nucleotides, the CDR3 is TGTGCCAGCAGTTTATTACAGGGCGACTACGAGCAGTACTTC.

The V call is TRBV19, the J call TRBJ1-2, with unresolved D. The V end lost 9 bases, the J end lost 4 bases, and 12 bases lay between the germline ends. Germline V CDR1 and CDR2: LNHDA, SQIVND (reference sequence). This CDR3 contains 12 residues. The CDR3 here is CASLSRSYGYTF. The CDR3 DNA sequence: TGTGCCAGCTTGTCTAGATCCTATGGCTACACCTTC.

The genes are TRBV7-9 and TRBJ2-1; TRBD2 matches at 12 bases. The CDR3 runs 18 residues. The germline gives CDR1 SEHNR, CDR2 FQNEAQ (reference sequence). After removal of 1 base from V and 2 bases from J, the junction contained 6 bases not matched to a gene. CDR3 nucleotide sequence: TGTGCCAGCAGCTTAGGGGGGCTAGCGGGAGGGCCCTACAATGAGCAGTTCTTC. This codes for CASSLGGLAGGPYNEQFF.

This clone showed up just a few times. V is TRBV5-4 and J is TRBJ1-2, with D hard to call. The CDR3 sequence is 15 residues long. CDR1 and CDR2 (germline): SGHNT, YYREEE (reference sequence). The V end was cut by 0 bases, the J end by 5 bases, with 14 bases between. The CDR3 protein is CASSLGGGSSYGYTF. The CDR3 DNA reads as TGTGCCAGCAGCTTGGGTGGTGGCAGTTCTTATGGCTACACCTTC.

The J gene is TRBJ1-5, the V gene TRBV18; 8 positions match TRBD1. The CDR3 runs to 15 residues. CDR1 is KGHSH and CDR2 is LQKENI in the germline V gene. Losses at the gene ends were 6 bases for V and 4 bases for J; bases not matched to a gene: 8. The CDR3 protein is CASSYGTGGNQPQHF. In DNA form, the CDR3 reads TGTGCCAGCTCGTACGGAACAGGGGGAAATCAGCCCCAGCATTTT.

DNA of the CDR3: TGTGCCAGCAGCGATAGACTAGCGGGTTGGGGTTCCTACGAGCAGTACGTC. This encodes CASSDRLAGWGSYEQYV. The rearrangement links TRBV5-6 to TRBJ2-7; TRBD2 matches 10 bases. The CDR3 loop spans 17 amino acids. The trim removed 4 bases at V and 1 base at J, leaving 11 bases unmatched. Germline-derived CDR1 and CDR2 are SGHDT and YYEEEE.

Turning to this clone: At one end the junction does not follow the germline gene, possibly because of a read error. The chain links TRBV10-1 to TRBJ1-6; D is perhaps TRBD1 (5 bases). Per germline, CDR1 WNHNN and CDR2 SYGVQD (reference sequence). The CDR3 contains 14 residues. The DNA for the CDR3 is TGCGCCAACAGTGAGACAGACCGAAATTCACCCCTCCACTTT. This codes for CANSETDRNSPLHF.

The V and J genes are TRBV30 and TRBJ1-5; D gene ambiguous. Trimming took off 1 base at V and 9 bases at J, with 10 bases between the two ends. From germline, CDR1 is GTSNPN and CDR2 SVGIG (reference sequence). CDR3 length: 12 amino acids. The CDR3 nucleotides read TGTGCCTGGAGTGAGGGTGGAGGGCCCCAGCATTTT. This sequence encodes CAWSEGGGPQHF.

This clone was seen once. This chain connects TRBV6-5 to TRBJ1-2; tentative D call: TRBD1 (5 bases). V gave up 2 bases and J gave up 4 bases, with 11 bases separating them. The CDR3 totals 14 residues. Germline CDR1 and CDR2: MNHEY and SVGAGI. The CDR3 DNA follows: TGTGCCAGCAGTTACCAGCGGGGGTTCTATGGCTACACCTTC. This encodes CASSYQRGFYGYTF.

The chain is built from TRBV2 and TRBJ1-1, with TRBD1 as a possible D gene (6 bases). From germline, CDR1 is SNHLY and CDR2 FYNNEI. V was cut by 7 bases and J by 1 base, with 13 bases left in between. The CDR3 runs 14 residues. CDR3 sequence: CASNAGAGNTEAFF. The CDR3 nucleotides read TGTGCCAGCAATGCAGGGGCCGGGAACACTGAAGCTTTCTTT.

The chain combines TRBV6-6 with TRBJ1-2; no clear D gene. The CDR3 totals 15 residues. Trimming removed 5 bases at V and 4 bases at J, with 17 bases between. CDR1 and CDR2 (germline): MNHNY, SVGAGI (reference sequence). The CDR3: CASSPGVSAGYGYTF. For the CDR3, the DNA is TGTGCCAGCAGTCCTGGAGTCAGTGCCGGCTATGGCTACACCTTC.

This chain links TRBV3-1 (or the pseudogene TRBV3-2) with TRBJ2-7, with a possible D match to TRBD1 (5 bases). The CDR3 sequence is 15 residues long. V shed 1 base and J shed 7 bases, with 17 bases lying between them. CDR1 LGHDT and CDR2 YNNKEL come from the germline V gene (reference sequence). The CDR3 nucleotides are TGTGCCAGCAGCCAAGGTCAGGGTACCCCAATGGAGCAGTACTTC. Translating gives CASSQGQGTPMEQYF.

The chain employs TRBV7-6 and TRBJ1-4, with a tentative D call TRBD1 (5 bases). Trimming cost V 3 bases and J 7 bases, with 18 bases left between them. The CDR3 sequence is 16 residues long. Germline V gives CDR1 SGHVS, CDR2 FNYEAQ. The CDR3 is CASSLGPSGEGEKLFF. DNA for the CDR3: TGTGCCAGCAGCTTGGGTCCCTCGGGGGAAGGTGAAAAACTGTTTTTT.

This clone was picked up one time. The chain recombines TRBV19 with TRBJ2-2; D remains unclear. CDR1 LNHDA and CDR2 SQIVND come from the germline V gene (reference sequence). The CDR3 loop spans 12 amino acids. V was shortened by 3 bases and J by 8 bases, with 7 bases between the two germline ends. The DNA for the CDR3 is TGTGCCAGTAGTATCCTATGGGGGGAGCTGTTTTTT. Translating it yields CASSILWGELFF.

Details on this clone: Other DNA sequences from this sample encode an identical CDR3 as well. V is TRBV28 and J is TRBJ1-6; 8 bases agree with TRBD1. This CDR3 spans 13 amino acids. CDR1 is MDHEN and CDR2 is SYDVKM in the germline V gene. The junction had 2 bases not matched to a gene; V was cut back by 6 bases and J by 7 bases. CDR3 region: CASRRQGNSPLHF. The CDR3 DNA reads TGTGCCAGCAGAAGACAGGGGAATTCACCCCTCCACTTT.

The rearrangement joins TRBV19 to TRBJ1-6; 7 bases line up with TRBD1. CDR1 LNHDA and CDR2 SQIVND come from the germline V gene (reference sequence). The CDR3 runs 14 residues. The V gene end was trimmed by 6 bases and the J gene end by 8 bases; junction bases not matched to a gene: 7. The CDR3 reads CASSTGTVYSPLHF. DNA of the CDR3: TGTGCCAGTAGCACCGGGACAGTCTATTCACCCCTCCACTTT.

The CDR3 nucleotides read TGTGCCAGCATCAAAGGGGACACTAACTCTGGGGCCAACGTCCTGACTTTC. Translated, it gives CASIKGDTNSGANVLTF. V usage is TRBV7-9 and J usage is TRBJ2-6, with TRBD1 as a possible D gene (6 bases). CDR1 and CDR2 from the germline V gene are SEHNR and FQNEAQ (reference sequence). V lost 7 bases and J 0 bases, leaving 16 bases between the germline ends. The CDR3 extends over 17 amino acids.

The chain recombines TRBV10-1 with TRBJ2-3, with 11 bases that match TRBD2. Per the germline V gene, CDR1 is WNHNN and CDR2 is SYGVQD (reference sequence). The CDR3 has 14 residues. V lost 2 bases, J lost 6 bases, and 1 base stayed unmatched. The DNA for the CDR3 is TGCGCCAGCAGTGAGGGACTAGCGGGCGATACGCAGTATTTT. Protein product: CASSEGLAGDTQYF.